A single sample gave rise to the 28 T cell receptor beta chains below, sequenced in a study of molecular identifiers for immune sequencing clone quantification. Each CDR3 protein gets one entry after TCRdb re-called the PCR reads with MiXCR. The sample contains 550,000 to 750,000 distinct CDR3 sequences, just under 20% of which appear only once. The sequenced sample was naive CD8+ T cells from blood, with Jurkat cell RNA spiked in. Noted subset: FACS-sorted CD8+CD4-CCR7+CD45RA+ naive T cells. The receptors stem from a human donor in good health. Some libraries in this study had Jurkat cell RNA spiked in.

This clonotype was seen repeatedly, ten times or more. V gene TRBV7-9 combines with J gene TRBJ2-7; TRBD2 matches at 11 bases. CDR3 length: 14 amino acids. V was clipped by 4 bases and J by 5 bases; unmatched bases: 4. Germline V gene sequence: CDR1 SEHNR, CDR2 FQNEAQ (reference sequence). The CDR3 loop reads CASSSTSGSHEQYF. DNA for the CDR3: TGTGCCAGCAGCTCCACTAGCGGGAGCCACGAGCAGTACTTC.

This clonotype was recorded a few times. V and J are TRBV27 and TRBJ2-7, with 9 nucleotides matching TRBD1. CDR1 and CDR2 (germline): MNHEY, SMNVEV (reference sequence). The CDR3 is 14 residues long. V gave up 8 bases and J gave up 9 bases; unmatched junction bases: 14. The CDR3 spells CASAPGQGTVGQYF. The CDR3 region has the DNA TGTGCCAGCGCACCGGGACAGGGCACAGTTGGGCAGTACTTC.

The chain has TRBV20-1 and TRBJ2-1; D possibly uses TRBD1 or TRBD2 (6 bases each). The CDR3 totals 11 residues. Germline values: CDR1 DFQATT, CDR2 SNEGSKA (reference sequence). Trimming pared 5 bases from V and 9 bases from J, leaving 11 bases between. The CDR3 loop is CSAPEGGEQFF. In DNA form, the CDR3 reads TGCAGTGCTCCGGAGGGGGGTGAGCAGTTCTTC.

This clonotype was seen at least ten times. The CDR3 nucleotides are TGCGCCAGCAGCCTGTCCGGGACGGGTACCTCCTACGAGCAGTACTTC. It encodes CASSLSGTGTSYEQYF. The chain uses TRBV4-1 and TRBJ2-7, with D perhaps being TRBD1 or TRBD2 (5 bases each). CDR1 MGHRA and CDR2 YSYEKL come from the germline V gene. Between the trimmed V and J ends, which lost 4 bases and 0 bases, there was a span of 16 bases. CDR3 length: 16 residues.

This clonotype was detected ten times or more. The chain employs TRBV10-2 and TRBJ2-7; the D gene is possibly TRBD2 (5 bases). The CDR3 consists of 13 residues. Germline V CDR1 and CDR2: WSHSY, SAAADI. The ends were cut back, 8 bases at V and 3 bases at J, with 14 bases in the middle. CDR3 in amino acids: CASAYGVDYEQYF. CDR3 DNA: TGCGCCAGCGCCTACGGGGTAGACTACGAGCAGTACTTC.

Note on this clonotype: A much larger clone differs from this one at a single base, so this may be a read error. The chain uses TRBV29-1 and TRBJ2-7; D is possibly TRBD1 (6 bases). The CDR3 sequence is 13 residues long. V was pared by 0 bases and J by 4 bases, with 10 bases between. Looked up from germline, CDR1 is SQVTM and CDR2 is ANQGSEA. Here the CDR3 DNA reads TGCAGCGTTGAAGACAGGGGCGTTTACGAGCAGTACTTC. This translates into CSVEDRGVYEQYF.

This clonotype was seen repeatedly, ten times or more. This chain joins TRBV27 and TRBJ1-1, with 8 bases aligning to TRBD1. The trim removed 3 bases at V and 3 bases at J, leaving 3 bases unmatched. The CDR3 is made up of 14 amino acids. Germline CDR1 MNHEY, CDR2 SMNVEV (reference sequence). The CDR3 coding sequence is TGTGCCAGCAGTTTGGGGACAGGTTACACTGAAGCTTTCTTT. The encoded protein is CASSLGTGYTEAFF.

Turning to this clonotype: A much larger clone is a single base away; this may be a read error. The CDR3 DNA sequence: TGCAGTGCGTCCAGACTAGCGGAGAACACCGGGGAGCTGTTTTTT. This translates into CSASRLAENTGELFF. The chain is built from TRBV20-1 and TRBJ2-2; 9 bases agree with TRBD2. Losses at the gene ends were 6 bases for V and 1 base for J; bases not matched to a gene: 6. Germline CDR1 and CDR2: DFQATT and SNEGSKA (reference sequence). The CDR3 runs 15 residues.

Remarks on this clonotype: A much larger clonotype is one base distant, so this may be a read error. J is TRBJ1-3 and V is TRBV7-6; D remains unclear. Per the germline V gene, CDR1 is SGHVS and CDR2 is FNYEAQ. The CDR3 covers 13 residues. CDR3 sequence: CAGSLASGNTIYF. The CDR3 DNA is TGTGCCGGCAGCTTAGCGAGCGGAAACACCATATATTTT.

This clonotype was observed a few times. The CDR3 nucleotides read TGTGCCAGTAGTATAGTAGGCACCTACAATGAGCAGTTCTTC. Amino acid sequence: CASSIVGTYNEQFF. J is TRBJ2-1 and V is TRBV19, with D unclear. Germline CDR1 LNHDA, CDR2 SQIVND (reference sequence). The V end was cut by 1 base, the J end by 2 bases, with 6 bases between. This CDR3 region has 14 residues.

This clonotype was detected only a few times. This may come from a read error, since a much larger clone is one base off. The V gene is TRBV15, the J gene TRBJ2-3; D not certain. This CDR3 has 12 amino acids. CDR1 is LNHNV and CDR2 is YYDKDF in the germline V gene (reference sequence). This CDR3 is CVTSSRADTQYF. Written as DNA, the CDR3 is TGTGTCACCAGCAGCCGGGCGGATACGCAGTATTTT.

Worth noting for this clonotype: Just one base apart from a much larger clone, this may be a read error. The chain is built from TRBV15 and TRBJ2-7; 9 bases map to TRBD1. The CDR3 is 15 amino acids. V was pared by 0 bases and J by 6 bases, with 6 bases of the junction left unmatched. Germline CDR1 and CDR2: LNHNV and YYDKDF (reference sequence). The CDR3 nucleotides read TGTGCCACCAGCAGAGAGGGGACAGGGACCTGCGAGCAGTACTTC. Its translation: CATSREGTGTCEQYF.

To note about this clonotype: Germline is not matched at one junction end, which may reflect a read error. The V and J genes are TRBV10-3 and TRBJ2-1; D is perhaps TRBD1 (5 bases). This CDR3 comprises 12 residues. CDR1 is ENHRY, CDR2 SYGVKD, per germline. This chain's CDR3 is CAIRDTYNGQFF. The CDR3 DNA reads TGTGCCATCAGGGACACATACAATGGGCAGTTCTTC.

Remarks on this clonotype: A much larger clonotype is one base distant, so this may be a read error. The chain is built from TRBV29-1 and TRBJ1-1; 10 bases are a match to TRBD1. This CDR3 is 12 amino acids long. Germline values: CDR1 SQVTM, CDR2 ANQGSEA. CDR3 sequence (DNA): TGCAGCGTTGAAGGACAGGGGGCGGATGCTCTCTTT. This translates into CSVEGQGADALF.

This clonotype has a count of ten or more. The chain combines TRBV5-6 with TRBJ2-7; weak D call: TRBD1 (5 bases). CDR1 SGHDT and CDR2 YYEEEE come from the germline V gene. The CDR3 has 12 residues. V was trimmed by 0 bases and J by 9 bases, leaving 10 bases between them. Here the CDR3 reads CASSLEGARQYF. CDR3 in DNA: TGTGCCAGCAGCTTGGAAGGGGCGAGGCAGTACTTC. Full variable domain (rest looked up from reference TRBV5-6 and TRBJ2-7): DAGVTQSPTHLIKTRGQQVTLRCSPKSGHDTVSWYQQALGQGPQFIFQYYEEEERQRGNFPDRFSGHQFPNYSSELNVNALLLGDSALYLCASSLEGARQYFGPGTRLTVT.

This clonotype was seen more than once but under ten times. This chain links TRBV4-3 with TRBJ2-7; 9 bases are shared with TRBD2. V lost 1 base, J lost 4 bases, and 8 bases stayed unmatched. CDR3 length: 16 amino acids. CDR1 is LGHNA and CDR2 is YSLEER in the germline V gene. The CDR3 loop reads CASSQGTSGSIYEQYF. The CDR3 coding sequence is TGCGCCAGCAGCCAAGGCACTAGCGGGTCTATTTACGAGCAGTACTTC.

At least ten counts were recorded for this clonotype. This chain uses TRBV9 with TRBJ2-3; unclear D gene. Germline V gene sequence: CDR1 SGDLS, CDR2 YYNGEE. V was cut by 0 bases and J by 5 bases, with 7 bases left in between. This CDR3 contains 13 residues. The CDR3 loop reads CASSVEGLDTQYF. CDR3 nucleotide sequence: TGTGCCAGCAGCGTAGAAGGGTTAGATACGCAGTATTTT.

With regard to this clonotype: Given the absence of the conserved phenylalanine or tryptophan at the CDR3 end, a read error is likely. The chain employs TRBV4-1 and TRBJ2-5; D is ambiguous. This CDR3 has 15 amino acids. Trimming took off 6 bases at V and 1 base at J, with 15 bases between the two ends. The germline V gene has CDR1 MGHRA and CDR2 YSYEKL. The CDR3 DNA reads TGCGCCAGCAGTCCCAAGAGTGGCGTCCAAGAGACCCAGTACCTC. The encoded protein is CASSPKSGVQETQYL.

Remarks on this clonotype: A read error is the likely source, as a far larger clone sits one nucleotide away. The genes are TRBV7-9 and TRBJ2-5; D is tentatively TRBD1 or TRBD2 (5 bases each). V was clipped by 3 bases and J by 5 bases, with 13 bases between them. Germline-derived CDR1 and CDR2 are SEHNR and FQNEAQ (reference sequence). This CDR3 comprises 14 residues. The CDR3, as DNA: TGTGCCAGCAGCTTGAGGGGCGCGTGGGAGACCCAGTACTTC. Its translation is CASSLRGAWETQYF. The full variable domain, completed using reference TRBV7-9 and TRBJ2-5, is DTGVSQNPRHKITKRGQNVTFRCDPISEHNRLYWYRQTLGQGPEFLTYFQNEAQLEKSRLLSDRFSAERPKGSFSTLEIQRTEQGDSAMYLCASSLRGAWETQYFGPGTRLLVL.

To note about this clonotype: One junction end disagrees with the germline gene, perhaps due to a read error. DNA of the CDR3: TGTGCCGGCAGCCCGGGCGGGGGGACGGACGAGCAGTACTTC. Residues: CAGSPGGGTDEQYF. The chain couples TRBV7-9 to TRBJ2-7, with 8 bases fitting TRBD2. Germline-derived CDR1 and CDR2 are SEHNR and FQNEAQ (reference sequence). CDR3 length: 14 residues.

This clonotype appeared a single time. A much larger clone sits a single nucleotide away, making a read error possible. The chain combines TRBV20-1 with TRBJ2-1; 9 bases fit TRBD2. Gene TRBJ2-7 matches the end of the DNA better, so the J call may be wrong. Germline values: CDR1 DFQATT, CDR2 SNEGSKA (reference sequence). The CDR3 is 14 residues long. CDR3 bases: TGCAGTGCTAGAGGCGGGGGGGCGCGGAATGAGCAGTACTTC. It yields the protein CSARGGGARNEQYF.

This clonotype showed up just a few times. With a much larger clone just one base away, this may be a read error. Given the absence of the conserved phenylalanine or tryptophan at the CDR3 end, a read error is likely. V is TRBV12-3 or TRBV12-4 and J is TRBJ1-3; unclear D gene. The CDR3 loop spans 14 amino acids. The V gene lost 9 bases and the J gene lost 0 bases, with 12 bases spanning the gap. CDR3 bases: TGTGCCAGTCCCTCGCCTCACTCTGGAAACACCATATATCTT. Amino acids: CASPSPHSGNTIYL.

In this sample, this clonotype turned up many times. The chain uses TRBV9 and TRBJ1-1; possibly TRBD1 for D (5 bases). Germline CDR1 reads SGDLS; CDR2 reads YYNGEE. The CDR3 runs 15 residues. V was trimmed by 6 bases and J by 4 bases, leaving 19 bases between them. The CDR3 here is CASNSGGPEGTEAFF. CDR3 DNA sequence: TGTGCCAGCAATTCCGGGGGACCTGAGGGCACTGAAGCTTTCTTT.

Remarks on this clonotype: A read error is possible here, since a much larger clone lies one base away. The chain recombines TRBV15 with TRBJ2-1, with 7 bases that match TRBD1. This CDR3 has 14 amino acids. Germline loops: CDR1 LNHNV, CDR2 YYDKDF (reference sequence). CDR3 nucleotide sequence: TGTGCCACCGCTTCGGCTAACAGGGGAAATGGGCAGTTCTTC. This gives the protein CATASANRGNGQFF.

This clonotype was counted at least ten times. CDR3 sequence reads: CASRTRQEMNTEAFF. The CDR3 DNA reads as TGTGCCAGCAGAACTCGACAGGAAATGAACACTGAAGCTTTCTTT. This chain joins TRBV12-3 or TRBV12-4 and TRBJ1-1, with D perhaps TRBD1 (6 bases). V lost 6 bases, J lost 0 bases, and 14 bases lay in between. The length of the CDR3 is 15 residues.

This chain links TRBV19 with TRBJ1-1; the match to TRBD1 covers 9 bases. Germline CDR1 is LNHDA and CDR2 is SQIVND (reference sequence). The J segment lost 6 bases and the V segment lost 10 bases, leaving 9 bases of the junction unmatched. The CDR3 contains 13 residues. The CDR3 region has the DNA TGTGCCACCTCGACAGGGGGAAGTTCTGAAGCTTTCTTT. It encodes CATSTGGSSEAFF.

CDR3 nucleotide sequence: TGTGCCAGCAGCTTGCGCCTAGCGGGAGCCGAGGGGCAGTTCTTC. Translating it yields CASSLRLAGAEGQFF. The chain links TRBV7-6 to TRBJ2-1; 10 nucleotides agree with TRBD2. There are 15 residues in the CDR3. The V gene end was trimmed by 3 bases and the J gene end by 12 bases; junction bases not matched to a gene: 11. Germline-derived CDR1 and CDR2 are SGHVS and FNYEAQ.

This rearrangement joins TRBV7-6 to TRBJ2-2; D tentatively fits TRBD1 or TRBD2 (5 bases each). The CDR3 is 14 residues long. CDR1 is SGHVS, CDR2 FNYEAQ, per germline. Trimming removed 1 base from V and 7 bases from J, with 10 bases in between. CDR3 coding DNA: TGTGCCAGCAGCTTAGAACCGAGGGGCGGGGAGCTGTTTTTT. Its protein product is CASSLEPRGGELFF.